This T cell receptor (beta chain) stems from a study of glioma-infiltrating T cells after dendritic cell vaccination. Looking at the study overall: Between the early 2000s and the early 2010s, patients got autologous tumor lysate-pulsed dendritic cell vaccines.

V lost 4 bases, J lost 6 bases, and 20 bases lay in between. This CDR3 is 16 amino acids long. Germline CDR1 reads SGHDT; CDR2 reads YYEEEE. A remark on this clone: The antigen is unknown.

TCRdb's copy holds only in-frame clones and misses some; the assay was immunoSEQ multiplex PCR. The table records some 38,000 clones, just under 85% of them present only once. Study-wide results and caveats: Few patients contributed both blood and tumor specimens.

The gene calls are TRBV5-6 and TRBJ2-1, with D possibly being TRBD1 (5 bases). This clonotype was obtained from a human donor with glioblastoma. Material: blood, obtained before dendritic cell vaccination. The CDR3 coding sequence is TGTGCCAGCAGCCATACCCCGGACACAAGAGTCAATGAGCAGTTCTTC. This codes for CASSHTPDTRVNEQFF.